This record looks at one TCR beta chain sequence and its context. What it recognizes is unknown. The data were obtained in a study of CD8 T cells in Susac syndrome. General study results and limits: TCR sequencing and HLA analysis covered a relatively small number of individuals.

The CDR3 loop spans 15 amino acids. With 1 base clipped from V and 3 bases from J, the junction kept 6 bases outside the gene matches. In germline, CDR1 is GTSNPN, CDR2 SVGIG (reference sequence). Random hexamers were used to reverse transcribe an amount of roughly 0.5 to 1 ug RNA. TCRdb called the immunoSEQ multiplex PCR reads again in MiXCR, with one record for every CDR3 protein. This sample has 100,000 to 150,000 distinct CDR3 sequences, with around 94% found just once. The sequenced material came from CD4+ T cells from PBMCs. This TCR came from a human donor in good health. The J gene is TRBJ1-2, the V gene TRBV30, with 9 nucleotides matching TRBD1. This chain's CDR3 is CAWSAPGQGHYGYTF. CDR3 bases: TGTGCCTGGAGTGCCCCGGGACAGGGTCACTATGGCTACACCTTC.